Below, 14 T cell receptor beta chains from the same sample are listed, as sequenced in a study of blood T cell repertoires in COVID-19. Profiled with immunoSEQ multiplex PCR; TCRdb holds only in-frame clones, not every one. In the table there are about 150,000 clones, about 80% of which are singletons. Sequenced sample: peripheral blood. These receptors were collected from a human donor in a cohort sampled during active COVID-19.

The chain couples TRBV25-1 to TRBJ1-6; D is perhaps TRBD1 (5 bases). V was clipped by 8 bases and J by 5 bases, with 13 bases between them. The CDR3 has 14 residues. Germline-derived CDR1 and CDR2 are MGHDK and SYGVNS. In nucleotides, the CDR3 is TGTGCCAGCCGACCGGGACTCAATAATTCACCCCTCCACTTT. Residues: CASRPGLNNSPLHF.

CDR3 sequence reads: CASSRDTYEQYF. CDR3 in DNA: TGTGCCAGCAGCCGAGACACCTACGAGCAGTACTTC. The chain employs TRBV9 and TRBJ2-7; unclear D gene. Trimming took off 4 bases at V and 2 bases at J, with 7 bases between the two ends. This CDR3 spans 12 amino acids. CDR1 and CDR2 (germline): SGDLS, YYNGEE.

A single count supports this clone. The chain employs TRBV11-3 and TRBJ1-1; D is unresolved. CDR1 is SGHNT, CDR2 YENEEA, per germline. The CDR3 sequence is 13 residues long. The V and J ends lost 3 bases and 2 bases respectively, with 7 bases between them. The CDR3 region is CASSLSHNTEAFF. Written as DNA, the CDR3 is TGTGCCAGCAGCTTGTCCCATAACACTGAAGCTTTCTTT.

The CDR3 DNA sequence: TGTGCCAGCAGTTACCTGGCGGGAGGGCCGGTCGAGACCCAGTACTTC. It translates to CASSYLAGGPVETQYF. V gene TRBV6-2 or TRBV6-3 combines with J gene TRBJ2-5; the match to TRBD2 covers 9 bases. J gave up 5 bases and V 2 bases, and 9 bases lay outside the gene matches. Germline lookup yields CDR1 MNHEY and CDR2 SVGEGT. CDR3 length: 16 residues.

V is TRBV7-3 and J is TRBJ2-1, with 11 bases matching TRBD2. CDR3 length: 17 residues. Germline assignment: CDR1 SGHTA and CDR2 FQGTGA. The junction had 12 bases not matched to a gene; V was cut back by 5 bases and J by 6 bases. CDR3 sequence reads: CASSPGTSGLPLNEQFF. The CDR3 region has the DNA TGTGCCAGCAGCCCCGGGACTAGCGGATTACCCCTCAATGAGCAGTTCTTC.

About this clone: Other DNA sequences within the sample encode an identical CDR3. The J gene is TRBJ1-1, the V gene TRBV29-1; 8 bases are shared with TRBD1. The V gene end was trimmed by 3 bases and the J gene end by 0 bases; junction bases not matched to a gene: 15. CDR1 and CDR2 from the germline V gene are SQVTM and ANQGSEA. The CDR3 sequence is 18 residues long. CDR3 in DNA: TGCAGCGTTGAGGAAGTGGTGGGGACAGGAGGCATGAACACTGAAGCTTTCTTT. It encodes CSVEEVVGTGGMNTEAFF.

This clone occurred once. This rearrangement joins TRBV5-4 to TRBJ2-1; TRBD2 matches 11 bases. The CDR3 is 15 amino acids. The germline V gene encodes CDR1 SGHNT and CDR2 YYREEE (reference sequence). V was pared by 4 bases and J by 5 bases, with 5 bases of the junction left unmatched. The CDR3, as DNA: TGTGCCAGCAGCAGGGGGACTAGCGGTAACAATGAGCAGTTCTTC. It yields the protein CASSRGTSGNNEQFF.

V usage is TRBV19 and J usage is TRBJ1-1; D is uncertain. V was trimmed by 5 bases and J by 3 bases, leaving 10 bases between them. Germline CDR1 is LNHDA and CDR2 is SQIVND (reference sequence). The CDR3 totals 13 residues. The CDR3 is CASSPYLDTEAFF. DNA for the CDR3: TGTGCCAGTAGTCCCTATCTGGACACTGAAGCTTTCTTT.

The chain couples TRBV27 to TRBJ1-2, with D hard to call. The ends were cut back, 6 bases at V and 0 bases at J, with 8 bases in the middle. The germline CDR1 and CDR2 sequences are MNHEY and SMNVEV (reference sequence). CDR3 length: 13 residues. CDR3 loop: CASRSPTNYGYTF. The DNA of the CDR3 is TGTGCCAGCAGGAGTCCTACTAACTATGGCTACACCTTC.

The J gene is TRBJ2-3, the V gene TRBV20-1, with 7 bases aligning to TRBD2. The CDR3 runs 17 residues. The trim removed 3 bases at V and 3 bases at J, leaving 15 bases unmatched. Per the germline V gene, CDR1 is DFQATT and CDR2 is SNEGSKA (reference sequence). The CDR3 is CSASISGGRGTTDTQYF. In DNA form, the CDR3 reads TGCAGTGCTAGTATAAGTGGGGGGAGGGGTACAACAGATACGCAGTATTTT.

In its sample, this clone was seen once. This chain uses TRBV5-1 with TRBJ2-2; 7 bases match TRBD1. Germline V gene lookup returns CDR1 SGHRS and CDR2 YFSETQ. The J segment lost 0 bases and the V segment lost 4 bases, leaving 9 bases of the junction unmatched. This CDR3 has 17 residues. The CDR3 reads CASSPSTGASNTGELFF. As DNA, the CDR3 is TGCGCCAGCAGCCCCTCTACAGGGGCTTCGAACACCGGGGAGCTGTTTTTT. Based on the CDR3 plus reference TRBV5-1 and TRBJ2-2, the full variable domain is KAGVTQTPRYLIKTRGQQVTLSCSPISGHRSVSWYQQTPGQGLQFLFEYFSETQRNKGNFPGRFSGRQFSNSRSEMNVSTLELGDSALYLCASSPSTGASNTGELFFGEGSRLTVL.

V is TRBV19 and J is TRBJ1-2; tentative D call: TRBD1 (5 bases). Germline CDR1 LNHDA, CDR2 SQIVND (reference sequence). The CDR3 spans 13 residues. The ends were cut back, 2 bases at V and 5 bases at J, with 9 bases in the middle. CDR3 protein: CASSIRGGYGYTF. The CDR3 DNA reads TGTGCCAGTAGTATACGGGGGGGTTATGGCTACACCTTC.

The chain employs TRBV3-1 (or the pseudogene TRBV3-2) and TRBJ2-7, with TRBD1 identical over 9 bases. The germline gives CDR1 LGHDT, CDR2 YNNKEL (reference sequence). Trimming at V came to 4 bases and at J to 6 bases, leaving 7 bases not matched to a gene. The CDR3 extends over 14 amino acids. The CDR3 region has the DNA TGTGCCAGCAGCCCCCGGGACAGGGCCGGCGAGCAGTACTTC. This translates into CASSPRDRAGEQYF.

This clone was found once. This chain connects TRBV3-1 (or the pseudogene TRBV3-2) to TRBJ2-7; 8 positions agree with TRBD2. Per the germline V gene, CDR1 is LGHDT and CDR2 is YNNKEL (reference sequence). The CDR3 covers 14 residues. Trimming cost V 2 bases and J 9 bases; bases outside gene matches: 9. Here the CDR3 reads CASSQNERGGVQYF. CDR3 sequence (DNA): TGTGCCAGCAGCCAAAACGAACGGGGGGGAGTGCAGTACTTC.